The subject of this entry is one TCR beta chain. The data are from a study of blood T cell repertoires in COVID-19. About the study: Acute-phase and convalescent COVID-19 samples originated in the United States, Italy and Spain. T cells, B-cell-depleted T cells, or PBMCs supplied cDNA or gDNA.

Original analysis: Reference gene primer amplification gave estimated nucleated cell counts. The assay was immunoSEQ multiplex PCR, and TCRdb's table has in-frame clones only and misses some. The V and J calls and clone size are taken from that table; D and trimming were inferred from the DNA. The table shows 240,000 or so clones, with approximately 84% occurring only once. In germline, CDR1 is SGHVS, CDR2 FQNEAQ. With V trimmed by 7 bases and J by 10 bases, 8 bases remained unmatched. The CDR3 covers 14 residues. The rearrangement joins TRBV7-8 to TRBJ1-6; 9 positions match TRBD1. Sequencing was done on a sample of peripheral blood. This TCR was sampled from a woman aged 80 or over with acute or convalescent COVID-19. In DNA, the CDR3 is TGTGCCAGCACCCAGGGACAGGGTGGATCACCCCTCCACTTT. It is translated as CASTQGQGGSPLHF.